This is a list of T cell receptor beta chains from one sample in a study of blood T cell repertoires in COVID-19. Assay used: immunoSEQ multiplex PCR; TCRdb lists only in-frame clones, some missing. The table includes roughly 93,000 clones, about nine tenths detected once. Sequenced input: peripheral blood. The receptor source for this set is a man aged 50 to 60 with acute or convalescent COVID-19. Each CDR3 is given without its conserved first and last residue.

10 | TRBJ1-1 | TRBV6-5 | ASSSGITEAF
14 | TRBJ2-2 | TRBV5-1 | ASSLGTGENTGELF
10 | TRBJ1-2 | TRBV12-3/TRBV12-4 | ASTLTLRGYT
13 | TRBJ1-3 | TRBV2 | ASSPHLSSGNTIY
13 | TRBJ1-3 | TRBV5-5 | ASSQTRGLGNTIY
13 | TRBJ1-1 | TRBV5-1 | ASSLPIQGTGEAF
14 | TRBJ2-1 | TRBV7-2 | ASRPSGGISYNEQF
13 | TRBJ2-5 | TRBV7-9 | ASSLEGQGGETQY
13 | TRBJ2-1 | TRBV2 | ASSEMNSHHNEQF
11 | TRBJ1-5 | TRBV19 | ASSIQANQPQH
13 | TRBJ2-1 | TRBV6-6 | ASRNIAGGRDEQF
13 | TRBJ1-2 | TRBV4-1 | ASSQDSYGGLGYT
13 | TRBJ2-3 | TRBV5-1 | ASSQEGGPLDTQY
13 | TRBJ1-5 | TRBV18 | ASSPDRGLGQPQH
12 | TRBJ2-2 | TRBV9 | ASSVEGRSGELF
15 | TRBJ2-5 | TRBV5-1 | ASSLDSGGILGETQY
16 | TRBJ2-6 | TRBV9 | ASSVDAGGLTGANVLT
10 | TRBJ1-6 | TRBV30 | AWSQGNSPLH
11 | TRBJ1-2 | TRBV6-2/TRBV6-3 | ASSYDRPYGYT
11 | TRBJ2-5 | TRBV7-2 | ASSPKTGETQY
12 | TRBJ1-5 | TRBV6-2/TRBV6-3 | ASSTTGEFQPQH
14 | TRBJ1-6 | TRBV5-1 | ASSLGSQGWNSPLH
12 | TRBJ1-1 | TRBV5-1 | ASSLGSSVDEAF
13 | TRBJ1-1 | TRBV19 | ASSIRRTGGDGAF
12 | TRBJ1-1 | TRBV6-5 | ASSYVRGDTEAF
11 | TRBJ1-1 | TRBV5-1 | ASSVVLNTEAF
16 | TRBJ1-1 | TRBV11-2 | ASSWRVRGQLGNTEAF
15 | TRBJ1-1 | TRBV29-1 | SVVLKDRGRTGTEAF
14 | TRBJ2-1 | TRBV11-2 | ASSLVLDFARHEQF
11 | TRBJ1-5 | TRBV10-3 | AITPSLNQPQH
14 | TRBJ2-5 | TRBV27 | ASSSPRTGRAETQY
13 | TRBJ1-2 | TRBV5-4 | ASSLVTGNNYGYT
12 | TRBJ1-1 | TRBV30 | AWTHESGGTEAF
11 | TRBJ1-1 | TRBV5-1 | ASSAIDSTEAF
13 | TRBJ2-6 | TRBV10-3 | AISAQAGGANVLT
15 | TRBJ2-1 | TRBV9 | ASSVQDSGGARNEQF
14 | TRBJ2-5 | TRBV3-1/TRBV3-2 | ASSQNIGGSRETQY
12 | TRBJ1-2 | TRBV5-1 | ASSLDRGQYGYT
13 | TRBJ1-2 | TRBV5-6 | ASRSWGQGGHGYT
13 | TRBJ1-3 | TRBV3-1/TRBV3-2 | ASSSPRIEGNTIY
11 | TRBJ1-1 | TRBV12-3/TRBV12-4 | ASSLSQYTEAF
11 | TRBJ1-1 | TRBV19 | ASSLTGGPEAF
12 | TRBJ1-2 | TRBV5-1 | ASSRELNSGGYT
14 | TRBJ1-1 | TRBV10-3 | AISTTLDRGDTEAF
12 | TRBJ1-4 | TRBV6-1 | ASSEDSDGRGMG
13 | TRBJ1-2 | TRBV28 | ASSSPGQPNYGYT
11 | TRBJ1-5 | TRBV3-1/TRBV3-2 | ASSQGKSQPQH
13 | TRBJ1-6 | TRBV9 | ASSDSGTGVSPLH
13 | TRBJ1-5 | TRBV30 | AWSQYSGHNQPQH
10 | TRBJ1-1 | TRBV30 | AWSVPGLRAF